The 28 T cell receptor beta chains in this list originate from one sample, sequenced in a study of T-cell reconstitution after alpha-beta-depleted transplantation in children. For TCRbeta, the library was prepared with unique molecular identifiers. In TCRdb, the PCR reads were re-called with MiXCR into one record per CDR3 protein. This sample carries 540,000 or so distinct CDR3 sequences, more than 20% of them seen once, and the ten largest clones take 13% to 15%. Sequences were derived from PBMCs, mostly from graft donor cells, sampled 360 days after TCRalphabeta/CD19-depleted stem cell transplant. Receptors were obtained from a boy younger than two who had a stem cell transplant for acute myeloid leukemia, so the T cells may come from the graft donor.

The chain couples TRBV5-6 to TRBJ1-1; possibly TRBD1 for D (5 bases). The germline V and J ends were trimmed by 0 bases and 0 bases, with 12 bases remaining between them. Germline V gene lookup returns CDR1 SGHDT and CDR2 YYEEEE. This CDR3 comprises 16 residues. The CDR3 DNA sequence: TGTGCCAGCAGCTTGGCCGAAGGGGCGGTGAACACTGAAGCTTTCTTT. Amino acid sequence: CASSLAEGAVNTEAFF.

This clonotype was found many times. This rearrangement joins TRBV25-1 to TRBJ1-2; 8 bases agree with TRBD1. This CDR3 spans 12 amino acids. Unmatched junction bases numbered 5, after V lost 9 bases and J lost 5 bases. Per the germline V gene, CDR1 is MGHDK and CDR2 is SYGVNS. Here the CDR3 reads CASYTGGYGYTF. The DNA of the CDR3 is TGTGCCAGTTACACAGGGGGATATGGCTACACCTTC.

The rearrangement joins TRBV2 to TRBJ2-7; 9 positions agree with TRBD1. Germline loops: CDR1 SNHLY, CDR2 FYNNEI. J lost 1 base, V lost 0 bases, and 4 bases had no gene match. This CDR3 region has 16 residues. The CDR3 reads CASSEAPGTGSYEQYV. CDR3 DNA sequence: TGTGCCAGCAGTGAAGCGCCTGGGACAGGGTCCTACGAGCAGTACGTC.

This clonotype showed up many times. This chain connects TRBV12-3 or TRBV12-4 to TRBJ2-1, with 7 bases aligning to TRBD2. J lost 4 bases, V lost 9 bases, and 6 bases had no gene match. There are 13 residues in the CDR3. Here the CDR3 reads CASPGLHYNEQFF. DNA for the CDR3: TGTGCCAGTCCGGGACTACATTACAATGAGCAGTTCTTC.

The V and J genes are TRBV10-3 and TRBJ1-5; 9 bases are shared with TRBD1. Germline V gene sequence: CDR1 ENHRY, CDR2 SYGVKD. The trim removed 4 bases at V and 7 bases at J, leaving 8 bases unmatched. The CDR3 length is 15 residues. The CDR3 spells CAISGAGQGQQPQHF. The CDR3, as DNA: TGTGCCATCAGTGGAGCGGGACAGGGCCAACAGCCCCAGCATTTT.

The chain couples TRBV6-1 to TRBJ2-1; 14 nucleotides agree with TRBD2. The CDR3 is 16 amino acids. From germline, CDR1 is MNHNS and CDR2 SASEGT. The J segment lost 15 bases and the V segment lost 5 bases, leaving 15 bases of the junction unmatched. The chain's CDR3 is CASSPTMTSGGAMLFF. The CDR3, as DNA: TGTGCCAGCAGTCCCACTATGACTAGCGGGGGGGCCATGCTGTTCTTC.

This clonotype was picked up a small number of times. The gene calls are TRBV29-1 and TRBJ1-1, with 12 positions matching TRBD1. This CDR3 comprises 15 residues. Germline values: CDR1 SQVTM, CDR2 ANQGSEA. V dropped 3 bases and J dropped 5; count of bases not matched to a gene: 7. CDR3 region: CSVEGDRGRWTEAFF. CDR3 nucleotides: TGCAGCGTTGAGGGGGACAGGGGGCGGTGGACTGAAGCTTTCTTT.

This clonotype appeared many times. The chain couples TRBV25-1 to TRBJ2-5; D not resolved. Germline V gene lookup returns CDR1 MGHDK and CDR2 SYGVNS. V was trimmed by 4 bases and J by 2 bases, leaving 20 bases between them. CDR3 length equals 17 residues. CDR3 bases: TGTGCCAGCAGTGTCCTGGAGAACCGGTTCCCACAAGAGACCCAGTACTTC. It codes for CASSVLENRFPQETQYF. The variable domain in full, with the rest retrieved from reference TRBV25-1 and TRBJ2-5, is EADIYQTPRYLVIGTGKKITLECSQTMGHDKMYWYQQDPGMELHLIHYSYGVNSTEKGDLSSESTVSRIRTEHFPLTLESARPSHTSQYLCASSVLENRFPQETQYFGPGTRLLVL.

This clonotype occurred a few times. CDR3 amino acids: CASGLTGGGYEQFF. The CDR3 DNA sequence: TGTGCCAGCGGCCTCACGGGGGGCGGGTATGAGCAGTTCTTC. This chain connects TRBV5-5 to TRBJ2-1; perhaps TRBD2 as D (7 bases). The CDR3 consists of 14 residues. Germline CDR1 SGHKS, CDR2 YYEKEE (reference sequence). With 7 bases removed from V and 8 bases from J, the gap between germline ends came to 19 bases.

This rearrangement joins TRBV7-9 to TRBJ2-1; D unresolved. Germline V lookup: CDR1 SEHNR, CDR2 FQNEAQ (reference sequence). This CDR3 comprises 13 residues. The V end was cut by 0 bases, the J end by 6 bases, with 6 bases between. In DNA form, the CDR3 reads TGTGCCAGCAGCTTAGCGGTGTCCAATGAGCAGTTCTTC. This gives the protein CASSLAVSNEQFF.

This clonotype appeared many times. The chain is built from TRBV20-1 and TRBJ2-1; D remains unclear. Germline-derived CDR1 and CDR2 are DFQATT and SNEGSKA (reference sequence). With 3 bases removed from V and 0 bases from J, the gap between germline ends came to 9 bases. The CDR3 has 14 amino acids. The CDR3 bases are TGCAGTGCTAGTTCCGGTAGCTCCTACAATGAGCAGTTCTTC. Translated: CSASSGSSYNEQFF.

The V call is TRBV18, the J call TRBJ2-5; D may correspond to TRBD1 or TRBD2 (5 bases each). The CDR3 is made up of 16 amino acids. Deletions cut 4 bases from V and 1 base from J, with 16 bases between. Germline V gives CDR1 KGHSH, CDR2 LQKENI. Written as DNA, the CDR3 is TGTGCCAGCTCACTGAACTTGGGACGATCCCAAGAGACCCAGTACTTC. This encodes CASSLNLGRSQETQYF.

The V and J genes are TRBV11-2 and TRBJ2-7; 7 bases map to TRBD1. The CDR3 has 14 residues. From germline, CDR1 is SGHAT and CDR2 FQNNGV. V was clipped by 2 bases and J by 7 bases; unmatched bases: 8. This CDR3 reads CASSLSGQFGEQYV. The CDR3 DNA is TGTGCCAGCAGCTTATCGGGACAGTTTGGAGAGCAGTACGTC.

This clonotype was detected only a few times. CDR3 sequence reads: CSAEIQETQYF. The CDR3 DNA is TGCAGTGCGGAGATTCAAGAGACCCAGTACTTC. The chain is built from TRBV20-1 and TRBJ2-5, with no clear D. Germline CDR1 is DFQATT and CDR2 is SNEGSKA (reference sequence). This CDR3 comprises 11 residues. V was cut by 6 bases and J by 2 bases, with 7 bases left in between.

This clonotype was counted only a few times. The V and J genes are TRBV7-2 and TRBJ2-5; 8 bases agree with TRBD2. This CDR3 is 14 amino acids long. Unmatched junction bases numbered 6, after V lost 5 bases and J lost 4 bases. CDR1 is SGHTA and CDR2 is FQGNSA in the germline V gene. CDR3 sequence: CASSLLSGGETQYF. The CDR3 nucleotides read TGTGCCAGCAGCCTACTGAGCGGGGGAGAGACCCAGTACTTC.

This clonotype has a handful of counts. The chain links TRBV20-1 to TRBJ2-1; 7 bases align to TRBD2. The CDR3 is 13 residues long. Trimming removed 3 bases from V and 1 base from J; junction bases left unmatched: 0. Germline V gives CDR1 DFQATT, CDR2 SNEGSKA (reference sequence). CDR3 in amino acids: CSASGRSYNEQFF. The CDR3 DNA sequence: TGCAGTGCTAGCGGGAGGTCCTACAATGAGCAGTTCTTC.

The chain recombines TRBV7-9 with TRBJ2-2; D might be TRBD1 or TRBD2, each matching 5 bases. The CDR3 is 16 residues long. Deletions cut 6 bases from V and 4 bases from J, with 18 bases between. Germline V gives CDR1 SEHNR, CDR2 FQNEAQ (reference sequence). DNA for the CDR3: TGTGCCAGCAGGCCCCGGGACGGAGATTCCACCGGGGAGCTGTTTTTT. It yields the protein CASRPRDGDSTGELFF. Based on the CDR3 plus reference TRBV7-9 and TRBJ2-2, the full variable domain is DTGVSQNPRHKITKRGQNVTFRCDPISEHNRLYWYRQTLGQGPEFLTYFQNEAQLEKSRLLSDRFSAERPKGSFSTLEIQRTEQGDSAMYLCASRPRDGDSTGELFFGEGSRLTVL.

This clonotype was seen many times. The V gene is TRBV6-5, the J gene TRBJ1-1, with 7 positions matching TRBD1. Germline V gene lookup returns CDR1 MNHEY and CDR2 SVGAGI. The CDR3 totals 12 residues. V gave up 6 bases and J gave up 3 bases; unmatched junction bases: 1. This CDR3 reads CASRQGYTEAFF. For the CDR3, the DNA is TGTGCCAGCAGACAGGGGTACACTGAAGCTTTCTTT.

This clonotype was counted a few times. The chain combines TRBV12-3 or TRBV12-4 with TRBJ2-7; TRBD1 or TRBD2 may be the D gene (5 bases each). The CDR3 is made up of 14 amino acids. Trimming removed 6 bases at V and 5 bases at J, with 17 bases between. The CDR3 region is CASSPAGQGDEQYF. In DNA, the CDR3 is TGTGCCAGCAGCCCGGCAGGTCAGGGAGACGAGCAGTACTTC.

The gene calls are TRBV9 and TRBJ1-2; D unresolved. The CDR3 has 16 residues. V lost 0 bases and J 3 bases, leaving 15 bases between the germline ends. Per germline, CDR1 SGDLS and CDR2 YYNGEE. Here the CDR3 DNA reads TGTGCCAGCAGCGTAGTGTCGGAATCACCCTACTATGGCTACACCTTC. Amino acids: CASSVVSESPYYGYTF.

Only a few counts were recorded for this clonotype. The CDR3 is CSASTPGSSYEQYF. The CDR3, as DNA: TGCAGTGCTTCGACGCCCGGGAGCTCCTACGAGCAGTACTTC. V and J are TRBV20-1 and TRBJ2-7; D may be TRBD2 (6 bases). V was shortened by 5 bases and J by 0 bases, with 14 bases between the two germline ends. Germline assignment: CDR1 DFQATT and CDR2 SNEGSKA (reference sequence). This CDR3 comprises 14 residues.

The chain employs TRBV12-3 or TRBV12-4 and TRBJ2-1; 10 bases agree with TRBD2. J gave up 7 bases and V 6 bases, and 12 bases lay outside the gene matches. The CDR3 loop spans 16 amino acids. In DNA, the CDR3 is TGTGCCAGCAGCCCACTCCGAGCTAGCGGGGGAAATGAGCAGTTCTTC. Its protein is CASSPLRASGGNEQFF.

This clonotype was counted at least ten times. The V gene is TRBV12-3 or TRBV12-4, the J gene TRBJ1-4; TRBD1 aligns across 7 bases. J gave up 7 bases and V 3 bases, and 14 bases lay outside the gene matches. The CDR3 is 17 amino acids. The CDR3 protein is CASSFRWLRGRGEKLFF. DNA of the CDR3: TGTGCCAGCAGTTTTCGCTGGCTGAGGGGGCGCGGTGAAAAACTGTTTTTT.

The V and J genes are TRBV29-1 and TRBJ1-2; 10 bases line up with TRBD1. Trimming cost V 1 base and J 7 bases; bases outside gene matches: 6. The CDR3 spans 14 residues. Germline CDR1 reads SQVTM; CDR2 reads ANQGSEA. DNA for the CDR3: TGCAGCGTTGAAGGACAGGGGGCCCGAATTGGCTACACCTTC. It is translated as CSVEGQGARIGYTF.

In its sample, this clonotype was seen many times. Here the CDR3 DNA reads TGTGCCACCCAGACCAGGTTTAGGAACACTGAAGCTTTCTTT. This sequence encodes CATQTRFRNTEAFF. The V call is TRBV5-4, the J call TRBJ1-1, with unresolved D. Trimming took off 9 bases at V and 1 base at J, with 16 bases between the two ends. The V gene's germline CDR1 is SGHNT and CDR2 YYREEE (reference sequence). The CDR3 has 14 residues.

This chain connects TRBV18 to TRBJ2-3; D gene unclear. Germline-derived CDR1 and CDR2 are KGHSH and LQKENI. The CDR3 is made up of 15 amino acids. The V end was cut by 4 bases, the J end by 0 bases, with 11 bases between. The CDR3 reads CASSQLTTSTDTQYF. In DNA form, the CDR3 reads TGTGCCAGCTCACAACTAACGACTAGCACAGATACGCAGTATTTT.

The CDR3 spells CASSLYPGQGVYF. The CDR3 bases are TGTGCCAGCAGCCTCTACCCGGGACAGGGAGTATACTTC. The genes are TRBV7-2 and TRBJ2-5, with 9 positions matching TRBD1. Germline CDR1 is SGHTA and CDR2 is FQGNSA. This CDR3 is 13 amino acids long. Trimming took 5 bases from V and 14 from J; bases not matched to a gene: 12.

CDR3 DNA sequence: TGTGCCAGCAGCAGGGGACAGAACAATGAGCAGTTCTTC. It is translated as CASSRGQNNEQFF. The chain carries TRBV7-9 and TRBJ2-1; TRBD1 matches 7 bases. Germline V lookup: CDR1 SEHNR, CDR2 FQNEAQ (reference sequence). The CDR3 covers 13 residues. V trimming: 5 bases; J trimming: 5 bases; junction bases outside the gene matches: 3.